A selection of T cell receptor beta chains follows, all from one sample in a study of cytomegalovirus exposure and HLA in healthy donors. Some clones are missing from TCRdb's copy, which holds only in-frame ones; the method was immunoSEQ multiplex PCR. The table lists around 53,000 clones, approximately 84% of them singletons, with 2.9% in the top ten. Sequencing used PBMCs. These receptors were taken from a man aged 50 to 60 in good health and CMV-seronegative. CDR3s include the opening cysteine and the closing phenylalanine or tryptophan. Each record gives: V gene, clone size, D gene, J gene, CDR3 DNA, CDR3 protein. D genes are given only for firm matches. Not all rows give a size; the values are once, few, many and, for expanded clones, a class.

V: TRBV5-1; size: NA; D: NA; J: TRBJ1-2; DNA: TGCGCCAGCAGCACCGGGGGGTCGGAGCTCTATGGCTACACCTTC; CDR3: CASSTGGSELYGYTF
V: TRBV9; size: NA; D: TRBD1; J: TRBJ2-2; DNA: TGTGCCAGCAGCGCGACCGGGACAGGGTTCACCGGGGAGCTGTTTTTT; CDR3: CASSATGTGFTGELFF
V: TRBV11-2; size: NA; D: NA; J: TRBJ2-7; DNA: TGTGCCAGCAGCCGTTACGAGCAGTACTTC; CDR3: CASSRYEQYF
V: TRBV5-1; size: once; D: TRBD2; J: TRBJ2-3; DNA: TGCGCCAGCAGAACAACTAGCGGGGGGGCCTCAGATACGCAGTATTTT; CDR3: CASRTTSGGASDTQYF
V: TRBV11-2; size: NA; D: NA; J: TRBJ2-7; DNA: TGTGCCAGCAGCTTAGGACTACCCGGAGGGGAGCAGTACTTC; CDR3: CASSLGLPGGEQYF
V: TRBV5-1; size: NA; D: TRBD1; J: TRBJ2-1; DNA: TGCGCCAGCAGCTTGGACAAGATAGACAGGGATCACAATGAGCAGTTCTTC; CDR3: CASSLDKIDRDHNEQFF
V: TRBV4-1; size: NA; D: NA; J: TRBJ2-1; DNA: TGCGCCAGCAGCCGGAGCGAGGGTTCTACCCGGAATGAGCAGTTCTTC; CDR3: CASSRSEGSTRNEQFF
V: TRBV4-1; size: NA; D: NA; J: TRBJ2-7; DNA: TGCGCCAGCAGCCAAGCTAGTTTTCGGTCCTACGAGCAGTACTTC; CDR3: CASSQASFRSYEQYF
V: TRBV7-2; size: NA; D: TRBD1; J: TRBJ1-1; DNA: TGTGCCAGCAGCTTAGGGGGGTTTGACGGAGGGGGCCTGGAAGCTTTCTTT; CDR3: CASSLGGFDGGGLEAFF
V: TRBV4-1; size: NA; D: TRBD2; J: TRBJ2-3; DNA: TGCGCCAGCAGCCAACCGGCGGGGGGCTTCCCCACAGATACGCAGTATTTT; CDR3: CASSQPAGGFPTDTQYF
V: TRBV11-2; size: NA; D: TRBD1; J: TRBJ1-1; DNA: TGTGCCAGCAGCTTAGGACAGGGGACTGAAGCTTTCTTT; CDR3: CASSLGQGTEAFF
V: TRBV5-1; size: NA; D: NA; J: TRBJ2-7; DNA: TGCGCCAGCAGCAGTGACAACTACGAGCAGTACTTC; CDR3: CASSSDNYEQYF
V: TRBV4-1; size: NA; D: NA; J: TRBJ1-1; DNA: TGCGCCAGCAGGGGACCGGGACACTTGAACACTGAAGCTTTCTTT; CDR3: CASRGPGHLNTEAFF
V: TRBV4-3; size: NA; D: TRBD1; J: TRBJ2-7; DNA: TGCGCCAGCAGCCAAGAACCGGGACAGGGTCCCTACGAGCAGTACTTC; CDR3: CASSQEPGQGPYEQYF
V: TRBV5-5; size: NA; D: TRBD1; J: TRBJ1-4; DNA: TGTGCCAGCAGCTTGGACAGGGGGGGCGAAAAACTGTTTTTT; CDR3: CASSLDRGGEKLFF
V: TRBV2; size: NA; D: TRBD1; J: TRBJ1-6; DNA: TGTGCCAGCAACAAGAGGGGACAGGCACCTGATTCACCCCTCCACTTT; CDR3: CASNKRGQAPDSPLHF
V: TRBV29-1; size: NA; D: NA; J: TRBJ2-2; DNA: TGCAGCGTCTCCAGGTCGAACACCGGGGAGCTGTTTTTT; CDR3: CSVSRSNTGELFF
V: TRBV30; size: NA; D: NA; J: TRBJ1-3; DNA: TGTGCCTGGAGTCTCTTACGACGGGGTGGAAACACCATATATTTT; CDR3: CAWSLLRRGGNTIYF
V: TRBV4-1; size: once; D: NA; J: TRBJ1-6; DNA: TGCGCCAGCAGCCAATTTACTCCCTATTCACCCCTCCACTTT; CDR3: CASSQFTPYSPLHF
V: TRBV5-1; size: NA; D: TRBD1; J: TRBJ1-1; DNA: TGCGCCAGCAGCTTAGGACAGGGGGCGAGTTTTGGTGAAGCTTTCTTT; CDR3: CASSLGQGASFGEAFF
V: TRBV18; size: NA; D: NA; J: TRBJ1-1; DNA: TGTGCCAGCTCACCCCGGCAAGGAGGGGCGAGCACTGAAGCTTTCTTT; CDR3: CASSPRQGGASTEAFF
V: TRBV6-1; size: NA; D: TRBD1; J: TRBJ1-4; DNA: TGTGCCAGCAGTGAAGGAGGAGGACAGGGAAATGAAAAACTGTTTTTT; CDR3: CASSEGGGQGNEKLFF
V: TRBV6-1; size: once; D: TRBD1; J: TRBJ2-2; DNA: TGTGCCAGCAGGGGACAGGGGGCGAGCACCGGGGAGCTGTTTTTT; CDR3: CASRGQGASTGELFF
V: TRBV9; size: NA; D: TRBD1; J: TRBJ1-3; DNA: TGTGCCAGCAGCGGCCTGACAGGGTCTGGAAACACCATATATTTT; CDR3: CASSGLTGSGNTIYF
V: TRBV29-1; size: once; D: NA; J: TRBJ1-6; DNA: TGCAGCGTTGGTCAGGGTGGAAATTCACCCCTCCACTTT; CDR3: CSVGQGGNSPLHF
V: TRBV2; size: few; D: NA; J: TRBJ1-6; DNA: TGTGCCAGCAGCTACCGGGGGAGTTCACCCCTCCACTTT; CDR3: CASSYRGSSPLHF
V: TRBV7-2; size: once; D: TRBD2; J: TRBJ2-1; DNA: TGTGCCAGCAGCTCTCCTAGCGGGGGGGCTCAGGAGCAGTTCTTC; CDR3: CASSSPSGGAQEQFF
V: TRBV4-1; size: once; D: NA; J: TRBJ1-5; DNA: TGCGCCAGCAGCCTACTCGGGGGGGGCAATCAGCCCCAGCATTTT; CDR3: CASSLLGGGNQPQHF
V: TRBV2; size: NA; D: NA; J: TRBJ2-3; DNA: TGTGCCAGCAGGGCGAGGGACTTCGGGTCAGATACGCAGTATTTT; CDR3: CASRARDFGSDTQYF
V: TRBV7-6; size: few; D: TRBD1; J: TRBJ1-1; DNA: TGTGCCAGCAGCTTAACACAGGGGGCGGGGCGGGCTTTCTTT; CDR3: CASSLTQGAGRAFF
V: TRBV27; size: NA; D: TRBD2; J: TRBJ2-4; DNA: TGTGCCAGCAGTTTAAGACGAGGCGGGGGACGCCAATCCAAAAACATTCAGTACTTC; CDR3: CASSLRRGGGRQSKNIQYF
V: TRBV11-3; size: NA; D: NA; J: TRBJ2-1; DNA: TGTGCCAGCTCTCTGGGGGCGGGGGCCTACAATGAGCAGTTCTTC; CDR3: CASSLGAGAYNEQFF
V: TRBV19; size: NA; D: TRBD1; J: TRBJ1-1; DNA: TGTGCCAGTAGTCCTACAGGGGGACCAGCTGAAGCTTTCTTT; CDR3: CASSPTGGPAEAFF
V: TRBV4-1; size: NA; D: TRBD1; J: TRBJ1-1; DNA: TGCGCCAGCAGCGACTCAATATCAGGGGGTATACGGAACACTGAAGCTTTCTTT; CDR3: CASSDSISGGIRNTEAFF
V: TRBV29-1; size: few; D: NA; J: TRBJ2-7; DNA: TGCAGCGTTGACGCCAGCACCACAGGTGGTTTCTACGAGCAGTACTTC; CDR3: CSVDASTTGGFYEQYF
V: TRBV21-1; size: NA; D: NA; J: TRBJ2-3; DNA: TGTGCCAGCAGCAAAGTGCGGCGGAGGCCGGAGCAGTATTTT; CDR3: CASSKVRRRPEQYF
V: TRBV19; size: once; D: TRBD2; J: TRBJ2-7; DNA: TGTGCCAGTAGTATGGCTCTAGCGGGGGGACCATTAACCTACGAGCAGTACTTC; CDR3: CASSMALAGGPLTYEQYF
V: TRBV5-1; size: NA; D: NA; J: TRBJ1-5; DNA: TGCGCCAGCAGCTTGGACGGGGGGCGCACTCAGCCCCAGCATTTT; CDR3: CASSLDGGRTQPQHF
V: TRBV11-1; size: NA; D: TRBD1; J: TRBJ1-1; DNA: TGTGCCAGCAGCCACGATAAGGGGGCGCAGGACACTGAAGCTTTCTTT; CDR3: CASSHDKGAQDTEAFF
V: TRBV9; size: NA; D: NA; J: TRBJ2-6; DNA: TGTGCCAGCAGCGTACTTTTGGGAAGGGGCAGGGGAACTGGGGCCAACGTCCTGACTTTC; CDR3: CASSVLLGRGRGTGANVLTF
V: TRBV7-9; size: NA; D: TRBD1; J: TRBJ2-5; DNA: TGTGCCAGCAGCTCGGGACAGGGTGGAGAGACCCAGTACTTC; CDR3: CASSSGQGGETQYF
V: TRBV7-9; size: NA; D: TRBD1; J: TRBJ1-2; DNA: TGTGCCAGCAGCCCGGGAGCAGGGGGCGTCTATGGCTACACCTTC; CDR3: CASSPGAGGVYGYTF
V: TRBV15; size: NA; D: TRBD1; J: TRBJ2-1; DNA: TGTGCCACCAGCAGAGTCCAGACAGGGGGTAATGAGCAGTTCTTC; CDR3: CATSRVQTGGNEQFF
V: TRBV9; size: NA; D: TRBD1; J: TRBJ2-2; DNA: TGTGCCAGCAGCCGGACAGGGGGCGGGGAGCTGTTTTTT; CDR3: CASSRTGGGELFF
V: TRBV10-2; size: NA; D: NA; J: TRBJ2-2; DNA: TGCGCCAGCAGTGAGCTCCAGGCCAGCACCGGGGAGCTGTTTTTT; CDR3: CASSELQASTGELFF
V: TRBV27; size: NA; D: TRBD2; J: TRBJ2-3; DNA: TGTGCCAGCAGTTTTGGACTAGCGGGGGTCATAGATACGCAGTATTTT; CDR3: CASSFGLAGVIDTQYF
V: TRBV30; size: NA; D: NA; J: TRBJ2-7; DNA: TGTGCCTGGAGTGGAGACAACTCCTACGAGCAGTACTTC; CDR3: CAWSGDNSYEQYF
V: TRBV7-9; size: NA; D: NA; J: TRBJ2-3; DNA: TGTGCCAGCAGCTTAGGAGGCAGGGTCACAGATACGCAGTATTTT; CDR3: CASSLGGRVTDTQYF
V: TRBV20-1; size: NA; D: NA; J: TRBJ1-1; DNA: TGCAGTGCTTCCTCGGGCACTGAAGCTTTCTTT; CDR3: CSASSGTEAFF
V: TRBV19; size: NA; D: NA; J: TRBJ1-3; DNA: TGTGCCAGTGGATACCAGACCCCCGGACAGTTATCTGGAAACACCATATATTTT; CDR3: CASGYQTPGQLSGNTIYF
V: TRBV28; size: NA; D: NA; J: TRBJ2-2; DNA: TGTGCCAGCAGGGAATCGGGGAAGAGCACCGGGGAGCTGTTTTTT; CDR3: CASRESGKSTGELFF
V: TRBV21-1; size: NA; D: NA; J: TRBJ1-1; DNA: TGTGCCAGCAGCCAAGGAGGGGGCCTGAACACTGAAGCTTTCTTT; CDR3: CASSQGGGLNTEAFF
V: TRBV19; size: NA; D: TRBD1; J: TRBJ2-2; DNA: TGTGCCAGTAGTGGACAGGGGATCAACACCGGGGAGCTGTTTTTT; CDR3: CASSGQGINTGELFF
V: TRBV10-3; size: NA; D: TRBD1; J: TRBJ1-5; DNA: TGTGCCATCAGCCTAACAGGGGACAATCAGCCCCAGCATTTT; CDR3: CAISLTGDNQPQHF
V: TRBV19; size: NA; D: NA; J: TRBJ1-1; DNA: TGTGCCAGTAGTGTCGGGACAACTGAAGCTTTCTTT; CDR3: CASSVGTTEAFF
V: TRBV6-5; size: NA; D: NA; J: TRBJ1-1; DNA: TGTGCCAGCAGCTTAGGGGGGGCTACTGAAGCTTTCTTT; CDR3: CASSLGGATEAFF
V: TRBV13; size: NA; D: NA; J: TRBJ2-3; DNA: TGTGCCAGCAGCCCGGGATCAGGGCGGGGTAGCACAGATACGCAGTATTTT; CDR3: CASSPGSGRGSTDTQYF
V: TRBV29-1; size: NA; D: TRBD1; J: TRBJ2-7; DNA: TGCAGCGCGAGGACAGGGGCCTACGAGCAGTACTTC; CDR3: CSARTGAYEQYF
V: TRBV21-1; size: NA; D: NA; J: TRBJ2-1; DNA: TGTGCCAGCAGCACGAGTTTTTGGACAGTCTTGAATGAGCAGTTCTTC; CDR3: CASSTSFWTVLNEQFF